Following are 23 T cell receptor beta chains from one sample sequenced in a study of T cell changes during pregnancy in multiple sclerosis. TCRdb's copy holds only in-frame clones and misses some; the assay was immunoSEQ multiplex PCR. This table has 39,000 or so clones, about 90% appearing once. Source: CD8+ T cells from peripheral blood mononuclear cells, taken in the first trimester of pregnancy. Receptor source: a female donor with multiple sclerosis, enrolled in a pregnancy study.

This chain joins TRBV19 and TRBJ2-7; 9 bases line up with TRBD1. The CDR3 sequence is 13 residues long. V dropped 5 bases and J dropped 8; count of bases not matched to a gene: 7. Germline CDR1 and CDR2: LNHDA and SQIVND (reference sequence). This chain's CDR3 is CASSLDRGFQQYF. The CDR3 DNA sequence: TGTGCCAGTAGTCTGGACAGGGGATTCCAGCAGTACTTC.

V is TRBV5-4 and J is TRBJ1-2; D unclear. Deletions cut 0 bases from V and 6 bases from J, with 12 bases between. The CDR3 is 14 residues long. CDR1 and CDR2 from the germline V gene are SGHNT and YYREEE (reference sequence). The CDR3 spells CASSLGRVLDGYTF. The CDR3 nucleotides read TGTGCCAGCAGCTTGGGGAGGGTGCTAGATGGCTACACCTTC. The entire variable domain, with the rest obtained from reference TRBV5-4 and TRBJ1-2, is as follows: ETGVTQSPTHLIKTRGQQVTLRCSSQSGHNTVSWYQQALGQGPQFIFQYYREEENGRGNFPPRFSGLQFPNYSSELNVNALELDDSALYLCASSLGRVLDGYTFGSGTRLTVV.

The rearrangement joins TRBV19 to TRBJ2-1; D perhaps matches TRBD1 (6 bases). Between the trimmed V and J ends, which lost 3 bases and 3 bases, there was a span of 6 bases. This CDR3 region has 13 residues. The germline V gene has CDR1 LNHDA and CDR2 SQIVND (reference sequence). The CDR3 coding sequence is TGTGCCAGTAGTATGGACAGCTACAATGAGCAGTTCTTC. Translation gives CASSMDSYNEQFF.

The J gene is TRBJ2-5, the V gene TRBV7-3, with TRBD1 matching over 9 bases. V trimming: 2 bases; J trimming: 2 bases; junction bases outside the gene matches: 0. This CDR3 is built from 14 residues. Germline V gives CDR1 SGHTA, CDR2 FQGTGA. DNA of the CDR3: TGTGCCAGCAGCTTAGGACAGGGGCAAGAGACCCAGTACTTC. Translated, it gives CASSLGQGQETQYF.

The CDR3 here is CASSPPDRLSYEQYF. The CDR3 region has the DNA TGCGCCAGCAGCCCCCCCGACAGGTTGTCCTACGAGCAGTACTTC. The chain recombines TRBV4-1 with TRBJ2-7; possible D gene TRBD1, 6 bases. In germline, CDR1 is MGHRA, CDR2 YSYEKL. Trimming cost V 4 bases and J 1 base, with 14 bases left between them. This CDR3 spans 15 amino acids.

The sample holds one count of this clone. V usage is TRBV13 and J usage is TRBJ2-1; D gene uncertain. The CDR3 contains 15 residues. The germline V gene encodes CDR1 PRHDT and CDR2 FYEKMQ (reference sequence). Trimming took 1 base from V and 0 from J, leaving 7 bases between them. The CDR3 reads CASSLVEVSYNEQFF. The CDR3 nucleotides are TGTGCCAGCAGCTTAGTCGAGGTCTCCTACAATGAGCAGTTCTTC.

V and J are TRBV28 and TRBJ2-5, with TRBD2 as a possible D gene (6 bases). This CDR3 has 13 residues. Germline-derived CDR1 and CDR2 are MDHEN and SYDVKM. The V end lost 3 bases, the J end lost 5 bases, and 10 bases lay between the germline ends. CDR3 DNA: TGTGCCAGCAGTTTGGGGGGATGGGAGACCCAGTACTTC. Translating gives CASSLGGWETQYF.

This rearrangement joins TRBV6-5 to TRBJ1-6; D ambiguous. Germline V CDR1 and CDR2: MNHEY, SVGAGI. There are 15 residues in the CDR3. V lost 6 bases and J 6 bases, leaving 15 bases between the germline ends. The CDR3 is CASRSEGYSNSPLHF. The CDR3 region has the DNA TGTGCCAGCAGGTCGGAGGGATATAGTAATTCACCCCTCCACTTT.

The chain joins TRBV5-1 to TRBJ2-1, with a weak D call TRBD1 (5 bases). Per germline, CDR1 SGHRS and CDR2 YFSETQ. The CDR3 sequence is 16 residues long. Trimming left V 3 bases short and J 5 bases short, with 18 bases between. This chain's CDR3 is CASSSVLTAHNNEQFF. DNA of the CDR3: TGCGCCAGCAGCTCGGTTCTGACAGCCCACAACAATGAGCAGTTCTTC. The full variable domain, rest sourced from reference TRBV5-1 and TRBJ2-1, is KAGVTQTPRYLIKTRGQQVTLSCSPISGHRSVSWYQQTPGQGLQFLFEYFSETQRNKGNFPGRFSGRQFSNSRSEMNVSTLELGDSALYLCASSSVLTAHNNEQFFGPGTRLTVL.

This clone was recorded once. The rearrangement links TRBV4-1 to TRBJ1-5, with no clear D. The CDR3 is 13 amino acids. With 0 bases removed from V and 7 bases from J, the gap between germline ends came to 7 bases. The V gene's germline CDR1 is MGHRA and CDR2 YSYEKL. CDR3 coding DNA: TGCGCCAGCAGCCAAGATGAGTTCCAGCCCCAGCATTTT. Its translation is CASSQDEFQPQHF.

CDR3 DNA sequence: TGTGCCAGCAGCACCCTGAATAAGTTAGCAGAGACCCAGTACTTC. Its protein is CASSTLNKLAETQYF. The rearrangement joins TRBV9 to TRBJ2-5; D call uncertain. The germline V gene encodes CDR1 SGDLS and CDR2 YYNGEE. Trimming cost V 4 bases and J 4 bases, with 17 bases left between them. This CDR3 is built from 15 residues.

The genes are TRBV6-5 and TRBJ2-3, with 7 nucleotides matching TRBD2. CDR3 length equals 16 residues. In germline, CDR1 is MNHEY, CDR2 SVGAGI. V dropped 2 bases and J dropped 7; count of bases not matched to a gene: 12. This CDR3 reads CASSYEVGGSTNTQYF. The CDR3 DNA is TGTGCCAGCAGTTACGAGGTTGGCGGGAGTACAAATACGCAGTATTTT.

The CDR3 DNA sequence: TGTGCCAGCAGCGCCCCCGGGTCTTGGGAGACCCAGTACTTC. Residues: CASSAPGSWETQYF. V and J are TRBV7-9 and TRBJ2-5; D is unclear. V lost 5 bases to trimming and J lost 5 bases, with 15 bases between them. Germline V gives CDR1 SEHNR, CDR2 FQNEAQ (reference sequence). This CDR3 has 14 residues.

By sample fraction, this clone is medium-sized. The chain carries TRBV2 and TRBJ2-3; tentative D call: TRBD1 (5 bases). The CDR3 extends over 13 amino acids. Trimming left V 0 bases short and J 5 bases short, with 6 bases between. Germline V gene data show CDR1 as SNHLY and CDR2 as FYNNEI. In nucleotides, the CDR3 is TGTGCCAGCAGTGAAGCAAGGGGAGATACGCAGTATTTT. Amino acid sequence: CASSEARGDTQYF.

This chain joins TRBV12-5 and TRBJ2-1, with TRBD1 as a possible D gene (6 bases). V shed 2 bases and J shed 9 bases, with 17 bases lying between them. Germline V lookup: CDR1 LGHNT, CDR2 FRNRAP. The CDR3 is 15 amino acids. The CDR3, as DNA: TGTGCTAGTGGTTTGCCCAGGGGTATCGGTAGTGAGCAGTTCTTC. Its protein product is CASGLPRGIGSEQFF.

The chain has TRBV7-2 and TRBJ2-7; weak D call: TRBD2 (5 bases). V shed 3 bases and J shed 6 bases, with 9 bases lying between them. Looked up from germline, CDR1 is SGHTA and CDR2 is FQGNSA. This CDR3 is 12 amino acids long. CDR3 amino acids: CASSFGGPEQYF. DNA for the CDR3: TGTGCCAGCAGCTTTGGCGGGCCCGAGCAGTACTTC.

This chain uses TRBV4-1 with TRBJ2-2; 10 nucleotides agree with TRBD2. Trimming removed 0 bases from V and 3 bases from J; junction bases left unmatched: 7. The CDR3 runs 18 residues. Germline lookup yields CDR1 MGHRA and CDR2 YSYEKL. The CDR3 reads CASSQESGLAGDTGELFF. CDR3 nucleotides: TGCGCCAGCAGCCAAGAAAGTGGCCTAGCGGGAGACACCGGGGAGCTGTTTTTT.

CDR3 nucleotides: TGTGCCAGCAGTGAATCAACAGGGGGCGAATACGAGCAGTACTTC. It translates to CASSESTGGEYEQYF. The chain links TRBV2 to TRBJ2-7; 9 nucleotides agree with TRBD1. Germline trimming cut 2 bases from V and 4 bases from J; bases unmatched to any gene: 6. Per germline, CDR1 SNHLY and CDR2 FYNNEI. CDR3 length: 15 residues.

The chain is built from TRBV9 and TRBJ2-3; 8 bases fit TRBD2. Germline CDR1 and CDR2: SGDLS and YYNGEE. With V trimmed by 2 bases and J by 0 bases, 8 bases remained unmatched. This CDR3 is 17 amino acids long. The CDR3 nucleotides read TGTGCCAGCAGCGTTGGTAGCGGGATGGGGAGCACAGATACGCAGTATTTT. Amino acids: CASSVGSGMGSTDTQYF.

The V call is TRBV5-1, the J call TRBJ1-3; possible D gene TRBD1, 6 bases. The CDR3 is 16 amino acids. Germline V lookup: CDR1 SGHRS, CDR2 YFSETQ. Trimming removed 3 bases at V and 0 bases at J, with 13 bases between. CDR3 residues: CASSSGGTYSGNTIYF. The CDR3 DNA reads as TGCGCCAGCAGCTCGGGGGGCACCTACTCTGGAAACACCATATATTTT.

The chain recombines TRBV6-1 with TRBJ1-6, with 11 positions matching TRBD1. In germline, CDR1 is MNHNS, CDR2 SASEGT. This CDR3 has 15 residues. J lost 8 bases, V lost 7 bases, and 7 bases had no gene match. The CDR3 nucleotides read TGTGCCAGCACCACAGGGACAGGGGGTGATTCACCCCTCCACTTT. It codes for CASTTGTGGDSPLHF.

This clone was observed a few times. This sequence joins TRBV9 and TRBJ1-1, with TRBD1 matching over 7 bases. This CDR3 has 14 amino acids. CDR1 SGDLS and CDR2 YYNGEE come from the germline V gene. The V gene end was trimmed by 5 bases and the J gene end by 4 bases; junction bases not matched to a gene: 8. CDR3 sequence: CASRKRGRGTEAFF. The CDR3 DNA reads TGTGCCAGCAGAAAAAGGGGGCGCGGCACTGAAGCTTTCTTT.

This clone was picked up one time. This chain joins TRBV6-5 and TRBJ2-7; D possibly corresponds to TRBD1 (6 bases). This CDR3 comprises 14 residues. Germline CDR1 and CDR2: MNHEY and SVGAGI. Trimming left V 3 bases short and J 6 bases short, with 15 bases between. The DNA of the CDR3 is TGTGCCAGCAGTTATTCAATACAGGGTGGCGAGCAGTACTTC. Its translation is CASSYSIQGGEQYF.